This TCR beta chain was sequenced in a study of T-cell memory formation after mild COVID-19. Across the whole study: TCR clusters were mostly confined to one donor each. Study-level results: Contracting clones, day 15 to 85, had balanced CD4/CD8, and later expanders favored CD4+. Clones which contracted sat mainly in CM and EM if CD4+, and in EMRA if CD8+.

5'RACE primed at constant segments yielded TCR alpha and TCR beta cDNA libraries bearing sample barcodes and UMIs. Each CDR3 protein is one row after TCRdb ran MiXCR on the 5' RACE reads. The sample comprises some 340,000 distinct CDR3 sequences, around 13% of which are singletons, and roughly a fifth rests with the top ten. Turning to this clonotype: Antigen unknown.

The CDR3 covers 15 residues. V lost 4 bases, J lost 2 bases, and 5 bases stayed unmatched. Germline V gives CDR1 SGHRS, CDR2 YFSETQ. The genes are TRBV5-1 and TRBJ1-5; 8 bases are shared with TRBD1. Sequences were obtained from PBMCs or a T cell subset sorted from them (not recorded which). The sequence was collected from a man aged 18 to 30 who had mild COVID-19 (a few samples of this study predate the infection). Cell type and time point are not known. Written as DNA, the CDR3 is TGCGCCAGCAGCGCGACAGGGGTGGGCAATCAGCCCCAGCATTTT. Its protein is CASSATGVGNQPQHF.